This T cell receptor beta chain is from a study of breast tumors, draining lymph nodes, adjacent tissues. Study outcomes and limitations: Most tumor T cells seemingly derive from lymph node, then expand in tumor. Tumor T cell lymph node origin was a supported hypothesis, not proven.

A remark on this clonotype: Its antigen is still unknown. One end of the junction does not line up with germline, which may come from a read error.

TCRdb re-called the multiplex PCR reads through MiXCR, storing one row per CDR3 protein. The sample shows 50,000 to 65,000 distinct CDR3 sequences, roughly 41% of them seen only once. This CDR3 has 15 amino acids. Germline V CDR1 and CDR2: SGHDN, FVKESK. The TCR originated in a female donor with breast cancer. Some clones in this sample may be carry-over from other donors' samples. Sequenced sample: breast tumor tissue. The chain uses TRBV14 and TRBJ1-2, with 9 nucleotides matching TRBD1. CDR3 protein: CANSHVGQGYYGYTF. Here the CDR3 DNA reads TGTGCCAACAGCCACGTGGGACAGGGCTACTATGGCTACACCTTC.